This TCR beta chain was sequenced in a study of blood T cell repertoires in COVID-19. Assay used: immunoSEQ multiplex PCR; TCRdb lists only in-frame clones, some missing. The sample shows several thousand clones, roughly 85% of them seen only once. The TCR originated in a human donor in a cohort sampled during active COVID-19. Sequencing was carried out using peripheral blood.

As DNA, the CDR3 is TGTGCCAGCAGCTTCGGACTAGCGGGAGTCGGCGAGCAGTACTTC. It translates to CASSFGLAGVGEQYF. The gene calls are TRBV5-5 and TRBJ2-7, with 13 bases that match TRBD2. Unmatched junction bases numbered 5, after V lost 2 bases and J lost 6 bases. The CDR3 contains 15 residues. The V gene's germline CDR1 is SGHKS and CDR2 YYEKEE (reference sequence).